This TCR beta chain comes out of a study of monozygotic twins with inflammatory bowel disease. TCRdb reanalyzed the 5' RACE reads and collapses them to one entry per CDR3 protein, without DNA. The table for this sample gives 400,000 to 500,000 distinct CDR3 sequences. CDR3 length: 16 residues. Germline V gene data show CDR1 as MGHRA and CDR2 as YSYEKL. The chain combines TRBV4-1 with TRBJ2-3; TCRdb's assignment of TRBD2 cannot be checked, as there is no DNA. The TCR originated in a human donor with ulcerative colitis or Crohn's disease, or a healthy co-twin of an affected twin (not recorded which). Sequences were obtained from blood. Here the CDR3 reads CASSPQVSGTTDTQYF.